This T cell receptor (beta chain) was documented in a study of blood T cell repertoires in COVID-19. Original handling: Amplification with reference gene primers provided the estimates of nucleated cell counts. Clones were read by immunoSEQ multiplex PCR, and TCRdb kept only the in-frame ones, dropping some. The V and J calls and clone size are taken from that table; D and trimming were inferred from the DNA. The table lists approximately 250,000 clones, around 86% of them singletons, with 3.6% in the top ten. Trimming stripped 3 bases from V and 7 bases from J, with 18 bases between. Germline V CDR1 and CDR2: SEHNR, FQNEAQ (reference sequence). The CDR3 sequence is 15 residues long.

The sequence was obtained from a young man with active or convalescent COVID-19. The chain couples TRBV7-9 to TRBJ2-5, with D perhaps matching TRBD2 (6 bases). The sequenced material came from peripheral blood. The CDR3 DNA reads as TGTGCCAGCAGCTTGGGAGGAGGGGATGGTGGGACCCAGTACTTC. The encoded protein is CASSLGGGDGGTQYF.